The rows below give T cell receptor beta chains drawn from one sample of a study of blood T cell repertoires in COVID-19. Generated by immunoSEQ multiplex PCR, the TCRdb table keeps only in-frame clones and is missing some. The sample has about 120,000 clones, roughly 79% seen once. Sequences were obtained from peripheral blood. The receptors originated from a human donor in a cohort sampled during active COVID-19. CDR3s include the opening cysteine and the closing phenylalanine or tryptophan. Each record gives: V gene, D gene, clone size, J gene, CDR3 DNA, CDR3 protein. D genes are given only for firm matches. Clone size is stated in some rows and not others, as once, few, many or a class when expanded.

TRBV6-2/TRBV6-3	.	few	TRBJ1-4	TGTGCCAGCAGTACAGAAGTCGGCTCGGATGAAAAACTGTTTTTT	CASSTEVGSDEKLFF
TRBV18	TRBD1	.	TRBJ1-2	TGTGCCAGCTCCCCGGACAGGGGGCTGGGCTACACCTTC	CASSPDRGLGYTF
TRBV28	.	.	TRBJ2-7	TGTGCCAGCAGTTTATACAGTCCGTACGAGCAGTACTTC	CASSLYSPYEQYF
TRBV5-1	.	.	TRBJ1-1	TGCGCCAGCAGCTTGCCAGGGAACACTGAAGCTTTCTTT	CASSLPGNTEAFF
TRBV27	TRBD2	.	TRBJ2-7	TGTGCCAGCAGAGAACTAGCGGGAGCTGCCGAGCAGTACTTC	CASRELAGAAEQYF
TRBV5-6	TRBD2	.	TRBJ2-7	TGTGCCAGCAGCACCAGAGGGACTGGGGGGGGCGAGCAGTACTTC	CASSTRGTGGGEQYF
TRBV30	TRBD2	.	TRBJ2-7	TGTGCCTGGAGCAGGACTAGCGGGGGGAGTTACGAGCAGTACTTC	CAWSRTSGGSYEQYF
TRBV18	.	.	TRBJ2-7	TGTGCCAGCTCACCTTGGGAAGGGGGTGTATACGAGCAGTACTTC	CASSPWEGGVYEQYF
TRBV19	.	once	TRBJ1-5	TGTGCCAGTAGTTCTACAGGAGATCAGCCCCAGCATTTT	CASSSTGDQPQHF
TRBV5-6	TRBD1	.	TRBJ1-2	TGTGCCAGCTATCCGCGGGGCCAGGGGGCGTATGGCTACACCTTC	CASYPRGQGAYGYTF
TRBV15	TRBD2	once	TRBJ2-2	TGTGCCACCAGCAGAGAGTTCATGAGACTAGCGGGAGCTACCGGGGAGCTGTTTTTT	CATSREFMRLAGATGELFF
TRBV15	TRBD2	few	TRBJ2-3	TGTGCCACCAGCAGAGAGCGCGGGGGGGCCGCGACAGATACGCAGTATTTT	CATSRERGGAATDTQYF
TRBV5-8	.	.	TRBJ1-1	TGTGCCAGCAGGCTCCCAGGTTTGAACACTGAAGCTTTCTTT	CASRLPGLNTEAFF
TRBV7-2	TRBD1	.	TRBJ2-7	TGTGCCAGCAGCTTAGGACAGGGGGTGCAGTACTTC	CASSLGQGVQYF
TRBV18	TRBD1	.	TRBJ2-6	TGTGCCAGCTCACCAACTGGGACAGGGGGCGCTGGGGCCAACGTCCTGACTTTC	CASSPTGTGGAGANVLTF
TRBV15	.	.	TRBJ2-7	TGTGCCACCAGCAGAGAGGGCGCTTCCTCCTACGAGCAGTACTTC	CATSREGASSYEQYF
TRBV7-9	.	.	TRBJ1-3	TGTGCCAGCAGCCAAAGCGACCGGACATTTCGACGAAACACCATATATTTT	CASSQSDRTFRRNTIYF
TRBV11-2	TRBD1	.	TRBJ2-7	TGTGCCAGCAGCTTTAGACCGGGACAGGGCTACGAGCAGTACTTC	CASSFRPGQGYEQYF
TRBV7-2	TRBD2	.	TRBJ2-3	TGTGCCAGCACCTGGACTAGCCGTCCAGATACGCAGTATTTT	CASTWTSRPDTQYF
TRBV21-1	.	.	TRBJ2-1	TGTGCCAGCAGCACCCACAGGGGTAGAGTTCCCGAGTTCTTC	CASSTHRGRVPEFF
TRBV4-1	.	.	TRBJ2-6	TGCGCCAGCAGCCAAGAAGTAGGAGCTGGGGCCAACGTCCTGACTTTC	CASSQEVGAGANVLTF
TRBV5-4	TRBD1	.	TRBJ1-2	TGTGCCAGCAGCTTGGCAGGACAGGGGTTCGTCGACTATGGCTACACCTTC	CASSLAGQGFVDYGYTF
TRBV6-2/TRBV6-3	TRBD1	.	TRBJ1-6	TGTGCCAGCAGTATGCGGACAGGGATTAATTCACCCCTCCACTTT	CASSMRTGINSPLHF
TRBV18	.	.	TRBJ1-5	TGTGCCAGCTCACCATACGAGGGAAAGAGCAATCAGCCCCAGCATTTT	CASSPYEGKSNQPQHF
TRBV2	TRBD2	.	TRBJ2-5	TGTGCCAGCACCCAGTGGGAGGGTCCAAGAGAGACCCAGTACTTC	CASTQWEGPRETQYF
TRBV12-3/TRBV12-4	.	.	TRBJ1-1	TGTGCCAGCAGTTTAGGAGGGAACACTGAAGCTTTCTTT	CASSLGGNTEAFF
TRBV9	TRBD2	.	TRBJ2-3	TGTGCCAGCAGCGTAGGTTGGCTAGCGGGAGGCCTAAGCACAGATACGCAGTATTTT	CASSVGWLAGGLSTDTQYF
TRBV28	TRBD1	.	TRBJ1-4	TGTGCCAGCAGCTACCGGACAGGGGGTAATGAAAAACTGTTTTTT	CASSYRTGGNEKLFF
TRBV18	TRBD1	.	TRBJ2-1	TGTGCCAGCTCACCCTCGGGACAGAGCTACAATGAGCAGTTCTTC	CASSPSGQSYNEQFF
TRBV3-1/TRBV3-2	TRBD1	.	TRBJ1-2	TGTGCCAGCCGGCAGGGGGCGTCCGTGGGCGGGGTCTACACCTTC	CASRQGASVGGVYTF
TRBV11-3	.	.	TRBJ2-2	TGTGCCAGCACCCCCATGAGGACGAACACCGGGGAGCTGTTTTTT	CASTPMRTNTGELFF
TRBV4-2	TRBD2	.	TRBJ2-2	TGTGCCAGCAGCCAAGACCTAGCGGGAGGGCCAAGCGGGGAGCTGTTTTTT	CASSQDLAGGPSGELFF
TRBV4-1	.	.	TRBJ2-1	TGCGCCAGCAGCCATGCACCCGGACAGAACCTCTACAATGAGCAGTTCTTC	CASSHAPGQNLYNEQFF
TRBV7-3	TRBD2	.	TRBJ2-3	TGTGCCAGCAGCTTAGATAGGGTTGGAACTAGCGGCACAGATACGCAGTATTTT	CASSLDRVGTSGTDTQYF